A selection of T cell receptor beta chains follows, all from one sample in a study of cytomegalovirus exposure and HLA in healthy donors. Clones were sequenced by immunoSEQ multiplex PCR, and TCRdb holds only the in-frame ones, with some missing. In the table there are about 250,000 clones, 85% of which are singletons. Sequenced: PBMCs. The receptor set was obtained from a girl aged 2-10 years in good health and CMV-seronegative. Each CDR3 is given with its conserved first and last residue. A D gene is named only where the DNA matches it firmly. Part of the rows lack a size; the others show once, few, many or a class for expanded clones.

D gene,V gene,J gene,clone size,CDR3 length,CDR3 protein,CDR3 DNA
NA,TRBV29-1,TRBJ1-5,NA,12,CSVTQGNQPQHF,TGCAGCGTGACCCAGGGAAATCAGCCCCAGCATTTT
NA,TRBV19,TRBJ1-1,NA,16,CASSPGGYPVNTEAFF,TGTGCCAGTAGTCCGGGTGGGTATCCAGTGAACACTGAAGCTTTCTTT
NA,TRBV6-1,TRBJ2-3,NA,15,CASSVERQSTDTQYF,TGTGCCAGCAGTGTTGAGAGACAGAGCACAGATACGCAGTATTTT
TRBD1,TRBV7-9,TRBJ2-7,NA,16,CASSSGQGAKIYEQYF,TGTGCCAGCAGCTCGGGACAGGGGGCGAAAATCTACGAGCAGTACTTC
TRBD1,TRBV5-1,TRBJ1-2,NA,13,CASSVTGDFGYTF,TGCGCCAGCAGCGTTACAGGGGATTTCGGCTACACCTTC
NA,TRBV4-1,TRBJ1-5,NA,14,CASSQDGSNQPQHF,TGCGCCAGCAGCCAAGACGGTAGCAATCAGCCCCAGCATTTT
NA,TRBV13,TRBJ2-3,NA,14,CASSLAGKADTQYF,TGTGCCAGCAGCTTAGCGGGGAAGGCAGATACGCAGTATTTT
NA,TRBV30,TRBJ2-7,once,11,CAWSAGNEQYF,TGTGCCTGGAGCGCGGGGAACGAGCAGTACTTC
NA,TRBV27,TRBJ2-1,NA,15,CASSQDFGPYNEQFF,TGTGCCAGCAGCCAGGACTTTGGGCCCTACAATGAGCAGTTCTTC
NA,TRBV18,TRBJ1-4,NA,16,CASSPPDSPRGEKLFF,TGTGCCAGCTCACCTCCGGACAGCCCAAGGGGTGAAAAACTGTTTTTT
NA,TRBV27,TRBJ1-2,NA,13,CASSLTPEDGYTF,TGTGCCAGCAGTTTAACCCCAGAGGATGGCTACACCTTC
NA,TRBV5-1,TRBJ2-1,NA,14,CASSLGVSHNEQFF,TGCGCCAGCAGCTTGGGTGTCTCCCACAATGAGCAGTTCTTC
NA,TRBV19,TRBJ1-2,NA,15,CASSTQGPPRYGYTF,TGTGCCAGTAGTACTCAGGGGCCGCCTCGCTATGGCTACACCTTC
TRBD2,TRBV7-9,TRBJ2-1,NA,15,CASRGTSGSYNEQFF,TGTGCCAGCCGTGGGACTAGCGGATCCTACAATGAGCAGTTCTTC
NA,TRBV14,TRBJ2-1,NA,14,CASSRQIAAGGQFF,TGTGCCAGCAGCCGTCAGATAGCTGCCGGGGGGCAGTTCTTC
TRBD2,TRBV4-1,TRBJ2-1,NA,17,CASSQVDLAGGINEQFF,TGCGCCAGCAGCCAAGTGGATCTAGCGGGAGGCATCAATGAGCAGTTCTTC
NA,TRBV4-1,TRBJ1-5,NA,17,CASSQERMGRENQPQHF,TGCGCCAGCAGCCAAGAAAGAATGGGCAGGGAAAATCAGCCCCAGCATTTT
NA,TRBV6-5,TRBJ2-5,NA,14,CASSYSKGSETQYF,TGTGCCAGCAGTTACTCGAAGGGGTCGGAGACCCAGTACTTC
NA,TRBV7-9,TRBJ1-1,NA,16,CASSLPGRRVNTEAFF,TGTGCCAGCAGCTTGCCAGGGAGGCGGGTAAACACTGAAGCTTTCTTT
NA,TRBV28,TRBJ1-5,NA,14,CASSLPGVNQPQHF,TGTGCCAGCAGTTTACCAGGGGTCAATCAGCCCCAGCATTTT
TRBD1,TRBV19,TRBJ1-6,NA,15,CASTSRTGGASPLHF,TGTGCCAGTACCTCGCGGACAGGGGGCGCGTCACCCCTCCACTTT
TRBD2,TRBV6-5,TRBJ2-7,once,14,CASRTSGGTYERYF,TGTGCCAGCAGAACTAGCGGGGGTACCTACGAGCGGTACTTC
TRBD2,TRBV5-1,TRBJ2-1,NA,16,CASSLVLAGGYNEQFF,TGCGCCAGCAGCTTGGTATTAGCGGGGGGCTACAATGAGCAGTTCTTC
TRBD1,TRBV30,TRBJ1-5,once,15,CAWSVLGQGRQPQHF,TGTGCCTGGAGTGTACTCGGACAGGGCCGACAGCCCCAGCATTTT
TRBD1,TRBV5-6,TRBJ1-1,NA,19,CASTTWGGVPGQERPGAFF,TGTGCCAGCACCACCTGGGGTGGTGTTCCGGGACAGGAGCGTCCTGGAGCTTTCTTT
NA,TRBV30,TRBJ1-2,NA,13,CAWSIGGGRSYTF,TGTGCCTGGAGCATAGGGGGGGGCAGAAGCTACACCTTC
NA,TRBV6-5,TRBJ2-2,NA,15,CASSSPGDGSGELFF,TGTGCCAGCAGTTCCCCAGGCGACGGTTCCGGGGAGCTGTTTTTT
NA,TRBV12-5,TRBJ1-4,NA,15,CASGSAGRTNEKLFF,TGTGCTAGTGGTTCAGCAGGGCGCACTAATGAAAAACTGTTTTTT
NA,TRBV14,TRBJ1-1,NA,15,CASSQEDRRNTEAFF,TGTGCCAGCAGCCAAGAGGACAGAAGAAACACTGAAGCTTTCTTT
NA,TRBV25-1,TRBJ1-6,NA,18,CASSEYGQAGAVNSPLHF,TGTGCCAGCAGTGAATACGGGCAGGCAGGGGCCGTTAATTCACCCCTCCACTTT
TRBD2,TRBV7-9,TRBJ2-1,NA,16,CSSSSYTSGGANEQFF,TGTTCCAGCAGCTCCTATACTAGCGGGGGGGCCAATGAGCAGTTCTTC
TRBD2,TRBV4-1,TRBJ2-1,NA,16,CASSQPGLAGENEQFF,TGCGCCAGCAGCCAGCCGGGACTAGCGGGAGAGAATGAGCAGTTCTTC
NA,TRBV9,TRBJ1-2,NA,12,CASTGGRYGYTF,TGTGCCAGCACGGGGGGTAGGTATGGCTACACCTTC
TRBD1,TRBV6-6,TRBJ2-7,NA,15,CASSYSTGGSGEQYF,TGTGCCAGCAGTTACTCCACAGGGGGCTCGGGCGAGCAGTACTTC
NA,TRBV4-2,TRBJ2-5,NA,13,CASSGGAQETQYF,TGTGCCAGCAGCGGGGGGGCTCAAGAGACCCAGTACTTC
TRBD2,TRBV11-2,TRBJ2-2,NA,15,CASSLIGRAIGELFF,TGTGCCAGCAGCTTAATCGGGAGGGCCATCGGGGAGCTGTTTTTT
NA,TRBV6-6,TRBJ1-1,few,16,CASSFPEGARNTEAFF,TGTGCCAGCAGTTTTCCGGAAGGGGCGAGGAACACTGAAGCTTTCTTT
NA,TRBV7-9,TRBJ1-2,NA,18,CSSSFTRQGSWADYGYTF,TGTTCCAGCAGCTTTACTCGCCAGGGGTCCTGGGCCGACTATGGCTACACCTTC
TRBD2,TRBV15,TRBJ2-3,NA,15,CATSRVSGSPDTQYF,TGTGCCACCAGCAGAGTCAGCGGGAGTCCAGATACGCAGTATTTT
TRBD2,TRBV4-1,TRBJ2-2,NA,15,CASSQDSGITGELFF,TGCGCCAGCAGCCAAGATAGCGGGATCACCGGGGAGCTGTTTTTT
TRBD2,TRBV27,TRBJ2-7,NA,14,CASSLLAGGYEQYF,TGTGCCAGCAGTTTACTAGCGGGGGGGTACGAGCAGTACTTC
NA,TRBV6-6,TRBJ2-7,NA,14,CASSRDPTGYEQYF,TGTGCCAGCAGCCGCGACCCTACGGGCTACGAGCAGTACTTC
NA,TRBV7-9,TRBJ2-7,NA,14,CASSPGLAPYEQYF,TGTGCCAGCAGCCCAGGGTTGGCGCCCTACGAGCAGTACTTC
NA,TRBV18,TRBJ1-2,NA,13,CASSPTGIVGYTF,TGTGCCAGCTCACCGACAGGTATCGTTGGCTACACCTTC
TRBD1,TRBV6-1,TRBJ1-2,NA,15,CASSPGTGRGYGYTF,TGTGCCAGCAGCCCTGGGACAGGGCGGGGATATGGCTACACCTTC
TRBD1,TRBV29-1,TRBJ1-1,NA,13,CSVEAQGVNEAFF,TGCAGCGTTGAGGCACAGGGGGTAAATGAAGCTTTCTTT
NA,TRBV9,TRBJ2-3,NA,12,CASSVAIDTQYF,TGTGCCAGCAGCGTAGCAATAGATACGCAGTATTTT
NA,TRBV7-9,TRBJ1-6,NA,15,CASSGRGGENSPLHF,TGTGCCAGCAGCGGGAGGGGGGGCGAGAATTCACCCCTCCACTTT
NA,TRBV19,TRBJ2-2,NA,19,CASSAHLEEGPNNTGELFF,TGTGCCAGTAGTGCCCATCTAGAGGAGGGGCCGAATAACACCGGGGAGCTGTTTTTT
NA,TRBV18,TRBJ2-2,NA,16,CASSPTERINTGELFF,TGTGCCAGCTCACCAACGGAGCGGATTAACACCGGGGAGCTGTTTTTT
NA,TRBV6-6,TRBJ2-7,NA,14,CASSQGLNSYEQYF,TGTGCCAGCAGTCAGGGACTGAACTCCTACGAGCAGTACTTC
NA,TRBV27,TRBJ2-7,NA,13,CASSAKSNYEQYF,TGTGCCAGCAGTGCCAAGTCTAACTACGAGCAGTACTTC
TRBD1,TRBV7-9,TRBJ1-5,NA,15,CASSLGQGEGQPQHF,TGTGCCAGCAGCTTAGGACAGGGAGAAGGTCAGCCCCAGCATTTT
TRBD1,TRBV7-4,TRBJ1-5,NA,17,CASSAGTGSYSNQPQHF,TGTGCCAGCAGTGCCGGGACAGGTTCTTATAGCAATCAGCCCCAGCATTTT
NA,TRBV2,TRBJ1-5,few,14,CASSTQGSNQPQHF,TGTGCCAGCAGTACCCAGGGTAGCAATCAGCCCCAGCATTTT
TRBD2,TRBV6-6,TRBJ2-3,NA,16,CASSYSGGTTTDTQYF,TGTGCCAGCAGTTACTCTGGCGGGACTACCACAGATACGCAGTATTTT
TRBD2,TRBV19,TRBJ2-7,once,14,CASGASGSSYEQYF,TGTGCCAGTGGCGCTAGCGGGAGTTCCTACGAGCAGTACTTC
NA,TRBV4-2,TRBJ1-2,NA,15,CASSQDPTGIYGYTF,TGTGCCAGCAGCCAAGACCCTACAGGGATCTATGGCTACACCTTC